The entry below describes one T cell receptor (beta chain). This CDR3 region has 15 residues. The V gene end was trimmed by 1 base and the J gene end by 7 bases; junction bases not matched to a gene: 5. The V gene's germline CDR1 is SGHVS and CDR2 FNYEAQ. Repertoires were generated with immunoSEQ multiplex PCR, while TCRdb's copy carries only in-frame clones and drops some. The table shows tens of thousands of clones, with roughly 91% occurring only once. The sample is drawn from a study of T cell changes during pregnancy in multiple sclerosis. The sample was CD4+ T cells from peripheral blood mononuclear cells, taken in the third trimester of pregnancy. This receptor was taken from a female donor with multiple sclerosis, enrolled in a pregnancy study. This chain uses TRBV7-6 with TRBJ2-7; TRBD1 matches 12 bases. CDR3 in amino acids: CASSLEGQGAEEQYF. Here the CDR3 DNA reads TGTGCCAGCAGCTTAGAGGGACAGGGGGCGGAGGAGCAGTACTTC.